These 20 T cell receptor beta chains share one sample of origin, sequenced in a study of regulatory T cells in long-lasting Graves disease. The time point here: newly diagnosed GD, antithyroid drugs for less than 3 months. Extracted RNA from PBMCs served as the source of the TCR library. Building of the TCR beta libraries involved iRepertoire HTBI primers and Arm-PCR of CDR3 regions. TCRdb redid the calling of the multiplex PCR reads with MiXCR, one entry per CDR3 protein. The top ten clones hold more than 11% of a sample with under 300,000 distinct CDR3 sequences, 20% to 25% of them seen once. This sample comprised peripheral blood mononuclear cells (PBMCs), obtained at new diagnosis, from a patient treated with antithyroid drugs. These TCRs come from a female donor with Graves disease.

The chain is built from TRBV20-1 and TRBJ2-1; a weak D match, TRBD1 (5 bases). CDR3 length: 16 amino acids. The germline gives CDR1 DFQATT, CDR2 SNEGSKA (reference sequence). Trimming removed 1 base from V and 8 bases from J, with 21 bases in between. The CDR3 sequence is CSARVSQRWARDEQFF. For the CDR3, the DNA is TGCAGTGCTAGAGTCAGCCAAAGGTGGGCCAGGGATGAGCAGTTCTTC.

This clonotype was observed a few times. This rearrangement joins TRBV20-1 to TRBJ2-7; tentatively, D is TRBD1 (6 bases). V lost 7 bases to trimming and J lost 0 bases, with 13 bases between them. The germline V gene encodes CDR1 DFQATT and CDR2 SNEGSKA (reference sequence). This CDR3 spans 13 amino acids. DNA for the CDR3: TGCAGTGTTTCCGGGACATACTCCTACGAGCAGTACTTC. As protein: CSVSGTYSYEQYF.

This clonotype came up many times. The rearrangement uses TRBV10-3 and TRBJ2-1; 13 bases align to TRBD2. Germline CDR1 reads ENHRY; CDR2 reads SYGVKD. The V segment lost 2 bases and the J segment 2 bases; nucleotides outside the gene matches: 3. This CDR3 comprises 17 residues. The CDR3 sequence: CAISEGTSGTTYNEQFF. DNA for the CDR3: TGTGCCATCAGTGAGGGGACTAGCGGGACCACCTACAATGAGCAGTTCTTC.

This clonotype was counted at least ten times. This chain uses TRBV18 with TRBJ1-2; D ambiguous. This CDR3 has 14 amino acids. Germline CDR1 reads KGHSH; CDR2 reads LQKENI. Between the trimmed V and J ends, which lost 0 bases and 4 bases, there was a span of 9 bases. The CDR3 loop reads CASSPPRNGYGYTF. Written as DNA, the CDR3 is TGTGCCAGCTCACCACCTCGTAACGGCTATGGCTACACCTTC.

In regard to this clonotype: One junction end does not reproduce the germline sequence, and a read error may be involved. The chain is built from TRBV7-3 and TRBJ2-5; D might be TRBD1 (6 bases). Germline V CDR1 and CDR2: SGHTA, FQGTGA. There are 16 residues in the CDR3. The CDR3 DNA reads TGTGCCACCAGCAGAGGTTTCGGACAGAGGGAGAAAACCCAGTACTTC. It is translated as CATSRGFGQREKTQYF.

The V and J genes are TRBV6-1 and TRBJ2-5; D is unresolved. Germline loops: CDR1 MNHNS, CDR2 SASEGT. V lost 4 bases, J lost 2 bases, and 8 bases lay in between. CDR3 size: 13 residues. The CDR3 loop is CASSGYPQETQYF. The CDR3, as DNA: TGTGCCAGCAGTGGGTACCCGCAAGAGACCCAGTACTTC.

A remark on this clonotype: This clone may be a read error of a much larger clone one base away. V gene TRBV2 combines with J gene TRBJ2-5; 11 bases agree with TRBD2. The germline V gene has CDR1 SNHLY and CDR2 FYNNEI. This CDR3 region has 14 residues. The CDR3 nucleotides are TGTGCCAGCAGCCTCCTAGCGGGGGGAGAGATCCAGTACTTC. Translation: CASSLLAGGEIQYF.

This clonotype was counted only a few times. The chain combines TRBV20-1 with TRBJ1-2, with TRBD1 identical over 7 bases. The trim removed 5 bases at V and 4 bases at J, leaving 10 bases unmatched. The germline CDR1 and CDR2 sequences are DFQATT and SNEGSKA (reference sequence). The CDR3 extends over 14 amino acids. The CDR3 sequence is CSASDGQVPYGYTF. The CDR3 DNA follows: TGCAGTGCTTCTGATGGACAGGTTCCCTATGGCTACACCTTC.

This clonotype showed up many times. This chain connects TRBV28 to TRBJ2-5; D gene unclear. This CDR3 has 13 residues. Germline V gives CDR1 MDHEN, CDR2 SYDVKM. Trimming stripped 4 bases from V and 5 bases from J, with 11 bases between. The CDR3 DNA follows: TGTGCCAGCAGTTCGACGGTTCCTGAGACCCAGTACTTC. Amino acid sequence: CASSSTVPETQYF.

This clonotype showed up many times. V usage is TRBV19 and J usage is TRBJ2-6, with D unresolved. In germline, CDR1 is LNHDA, CDR2 SQIVND (reference sequence). The germline V and J ends were trimmed by 5 bases and 0 bases, with 8 bases remaining between them. This CDR3 has 15 residues. This CDR3 reads CASSLSGSGANVLTF. The CDR3 coding sequence is TGTGCCAGTAGTCTCTCCGGCTCTGGGGCCAACGTCCTGACTTTC.

Turning to this clonotype: A far larger clone is off by one base, so a read error is likely. The gene calls are TRBV2 and TRBJ2-3, with D maybe TRBD1 (5 bases). TRBJ1-1 matches the DNA end more closely, so the J call is doubtful. This CDR3 is 13 amino acids long. Germline loops: CDR1 SNHLY, CDR2 FYNNEI. DNA for the CDR3: TGTGCCAACAGACGGGACCGGAACACTGAAGCTTTCTTT. Amino acid sequence: CANRRDRNTEAFF.

This clonotype was counted many times. The rearrangement uses TRBV24-1 and TRBJ2-1; 7 nucleotides align to TRBD2. J lost 3 bases, V lost 4 bases, and 5 bases had no gene match. This CDR3 comprises 15 residues. Per germline, CDR1 KGHDR and CDR2 SFDVKD. CDR3 in amino acids: CATSDAGVLYNEQFF. The CDR3 nucleotides are TGTGCCACCAGTGACGCGGGAGTCCTCTACAATGAGCAGTTCTTC.

The chain is built from TRBV29-1 and TRBJ1-1; a weak D match, TRBD1 (6 bases). With 8 bases removed from V and 0 bases from J, the gap between germline ends came to 13 bases. In germline, CDR1 is SQVTM, CDR2 ANQGSEA. The CDR3 has 13 amino acids. The CDR3 region is CSSGDGLNTEAFF. DNA of the CDR3: TGCAGCTCAGGGGACGGATTGAACACTGAAGCTTTCTTT.

This clonotype has at least ten counts. The chain has TRBV3-1 and TRBJ1-6; the match to TRBD1 covers 7 bases. V lost 4 bases and J lost 8; bases outside the gene matches: 8. Germline values: CDR1 LGHDT, CDR2 YNNKEL (reference sequence). This CDR3 has 15 amino acids. The CDR3 spells CASSLGGWLDSPLHF. CDR3 DNA sequence: TGTGCCAGCAGCCTAGGGGGCTGGTTGGATTCACCCCTCCACTTT.

The sample holds many counts of this clonotype. This chain uses TRBV12-3 or TRBV12-4 with TRBJ2-1; either TRBD1 or TRBD2 may supply D (6 bases each). CDR3 size: 13 residues. V lost 7 bases and J 9 bases, leaving 16 bases between the germline ends. The CDR3 is CASTLGGWSEQFF. CDR3 coding DNA: TGTGCCAGCACCTTGGGGGGCTGGTCTGAGCAGTTCTTC.

This clonotype came up a few times. The junction shows a germline mismatch at one end, possibly a read error. The J gene is TRBJ2-2, the V gene TRBV6-2 or TRBV6-3; D ambiguous. This CDR3 is built from 13 residues. Per germline, CDR1 MNHEY and CDR2 SVGEGT. The CDR3 loop is CAGRPRSTGELFF. For the CDR3, the DNA is TGTGCCGGCAGGCCCAGGTCTACCGGGGAGCTGTTTTTT.

This clonotype was seen ten or more times. The rearrangement links TRBV7-2 to TRBJ2-1; D unclear. Germline CDR1 and CDR2: SGHTA and FQGNSA. Trimming stripped 2 bases from V and 2 bases from J, with 13 bases between. The CDR3 spans 16 residues. Here the CDR3 reads CASSLTMTATYNEQFF. The CDR3 DNA follows: TGTGCCAGCAGCTTAACTATGACCGCAACCTACAATGAGCAGTTCTTC.

This clonotype was seen a few times. V is TRBV10-3 and J is TRBJ1-2; TRBD1 agrees at 10 bases. V lost 2 bases, J lost 5 bases, and 5 bases stayed unmatched. Germline values: CDR1 ENHRY, CDR2 SYGVKD. There are 15 residues in the CDR3. The CDR3 here is CAISEGRQGAYGYTF. CDR3 bases: TGTGCCATCAGTGAGGGGAGACAGGGGGCGTATGGCTACACCTTC.

Ten or more counts support this clonotype. The rearrangement uses TRBV7-8 and TRBJ2-5, with 10 nucleotides matching TRBD2. V lost 1 base and J lost 4; bases outside the gene matches: 18. This CDR3 is 20 amino acids long. Germline V gene sequence: CDR1 SGHVS, CDR2 FQNEAQ. DNA for the CDR3: TGTGCCAGCAGCTTAGTCCCGCGGGGACTAGCGCCTATAAGGGCAGAGACCCAGTACTTC. It translates to CASSLVPRGLAPIRAETQYF. Variable domain in full (rest from reference TRBV7-8 and TRBJ2-5): GAGVSQSPRYKVAKRGQDVALRCDPISGHVSLFWYQQALGQGPEFLTYFQNEAQLDKSGLPSDRFFAERPEGSVSTLKIQRTQQEDSAVYLCASSLVPRGLAPIRAETQYFGPGTRLLVL.

The chain combines TRBV7-9 with TRBJ2-1, with 12 bases lining up with TRBD2. Germline trimming cut 1 base from V and 8 bases from J; bases unmatched to any gene: 15. This CDR3 is 19 amino acids long. Germline CDR1 is SEHNR and CDR2 is FQNEAQ (reference sequence). The CDR3 coding sequence is TGTGCCAGCAGCTTAGTTGCGCTAGCGGGGGGGCTGTTCTCCGATGAGCAGTTCTTC. Its protein is CASSLVALAGGLFSDEQFF.